The clone carrying this T cell receptor (beta chain) occurred a few times. The target antigen is unknown. V was clipped by 5 bases and J by 1 base; unmatched bases: 7. Germline CDR1 SGHAT, CDR2 FQNNGV. CDR3 length equals 16 residues. Via MiXCR, TCRdb re-called the RT-PCR reads, giving one row per CDR3 protein. The sample lists 710,000 or so distinct CDR3 sequences; around 16% were seen once. This sample stems from a study of response to subunit inactivated influenza vaccine. Whole-study results and caveats: After each seasonal influenza vaccination, few new T cells are recruited, the authors suggested.

The sequence derives from a man aged 50-60 years who received an inactivated influenza vaccine. The chain joins TRBV11-2 to TRBJ2-3; 9 positions match TRBD1. The specimen comprised PBMCs from blood, sampled roughly 12 days after vaccination. CDR3 sequence reads: CASSLTRTGGTDTQYF. The CDR3 DNA follows: TGTGCCAGCAGCCTGACCCGGACAGGGGGCACAGATACGCAGTATTTT.